This paragraph reports one T cell receptor (beta chain). CDR3 length equals 17 residues. Germline trimming cut 5 bases from V and 0 bases from J; bases unmatched to any gene: 10. The germline V gene encodes CDR1 SGHTA and CDR2 FQGNSA. Combining a sample-barcoded 5' primer with a J-beta primer mix, a second PCR ran for about 7 to 11 cycles. TCRdb re-analysed the 5' RACE reads in MiXCR, keeping a single row per CDR3 protein. The table has about a million distinct CDR3 sequences, roughly 47% seen once. The data were obtained in a study of blood T cells in healthy people across ages. The V call is TRBV7-2, the J call TRBJ2-7; 10 nucleotides line up with TRBD2. The source material was blood. The receptor comes from a woman in her sixties in good health. The CDR3 region is CASSTGLAGGNSYEQYF. CDR3 bases: TGTGCCAGCAGCACCGGGTTAGCGGGAGGTAACTCCTACGAGCAGTACTTC.